Listed below are T cell receptor beta chains from one sample, sequenced in a study of T cells in pancreatic ductal adenocarcinoma. Some clones are missing from TCRdb's copy, which holds only in-frame ones; the method was immunoSEQ multiplex PCR. The sample holds 16,000 or so clones, around 90% seen once. The specimen was PBMCs. The receptors shown here come from a human donor with pancreatic ductal adenocarcinoma. CDR3s include the opening cysteine and the closing phenylalanine or tryptophan. Each record gives: D gene, V gene, clone size, J gene, CDR3 protein, CDR3 DNA. The D gene is left open where the match is weak. The listing skips clone size in some rows; elsewhere it reads once, few, many or a size class.

d_gene: NA
v_gene: TRBV7-2
abundance: NA
j_gene: TRBJ2-7
CDR3aa: CASSLARSSYEQYF
CDR3nt: TGTGCCAGCAGCTTAGCGCGGAGCTCCTACGAGCAGTACTTC

d_gene: TRBD1
v_gene: TRBV28
abundance: NA
j_gene: TRBJ1-4
CDR3aa: CASSLVSGGLTEKLFF
CDR3nt: TGTGCCAGCAGCCTTGTTTCAGGGGGACTTACGGAAAAACTGTTTTTT

d_gene: NA
v_gene: TRBV9
abundance: NA
j_gene: TRBJ2-1
CDR3aa: CASSARRGGSYNEQFF
CDR3nt: TGTGCCAGCAGCGCCCGACGGGGCGGTTCCTACAATGAGCAGTTCTTC

d_gene: TRBD1
v_gene: TRBV29-1
abundance: few
j_gene: TRBJ2-5
CDR3aa: CSVGTGTGVRETQYF
CDR3nt: TGCAGCGTTGGGACCGGGACAGGGGTTAGAGAGACCCAGTACTTC

d_gene: NA
v_gene: TRBV6-6
abundance: NA
j_gene: TRBJ1-1
CDR3aa: CASSYYGGETEAFF
CDR3nt: TGTGCCAGCAGTTACTATGGGGGCGAGACTGAAGCTTTCTTT

d_gene: NA
v_gene: TRBV10-2
abundance: NA
j_gene: TRBJ2-7
CDR3aa: CASSEPRGRGGSYEQYF
CDR3nt: TGCGCCAGCAGTGAGCCCAGGGGCAGGGGAGGCTCCTACGAGCAGTACTTC

d_gene: NA
v_gene: TRBV25-1
abundance: once
j_gene: TRBJ2-7
CDR3aa: CASSDRVGSYEQYF
CDR3nt: TGTGCCAGCAGTGACAGGGTGGGCTCCTACGAGCAGTACTTC

d_gene: NA
v_gene: TRBV18
abundance: NA
j_gene: TRBJ1-1
CDR3aa: CASSPNSRGVMNTEAFF
CDR3nt: TGTGCCAGCTCACCAAATTCGCGGGGGGTCATGAACACTGAAGCTTTCTTT

d_gene: TRBD1
v_gene: TRBV30
abundance: NA
j_gene: TRBJ1-2
CDR3aa: CAWRRTGGVGPANYGYTF
CDR3nt: TGTGCCTGGAGGCGTACAGGGGGCGTTGGGCCCGCTAACTATGGCTACACCTTC

d_gene: TRBD1
v_gene: TRBV4-2
abundance: NA
j_gene: TRBJ1-3
CDR3aa: CASSQEAVAGGVLRSGNTIYF
CDR3nt: TGTGCCAGCAGCCAAGAGGCGGTGGCAGGGGGCGTTTTGCGCTCTGGAAACACCATATATTTT

d_gene: TRBD1
v_gene: TRBV5-4
abundance: NA
j_gene: TRBJ2-3
CDR3aa: CASSLYRQGGTQYF
CDR3nt: TGTGCCAGCAGCTTATATAGACAGGGTGGTACGCAGTATTTT

d_gene: TRBD2
v_gene: TRBV5-1
abundance: NA
j_gene: TRBJ2-1
CDR3aa: CASSLGTSGSSSYNEQFF
CDR3nt: TGCGCCAGCAGCTTGGGAACTAGCGGGAGTAGCTCCTACAATGAGCAGTTCTTC

d_gene: TRBD1
v_gene: TRBV5-1
abundance: NA
j_gene: TRBJ1-1
CDR3aa: CASSLARGTGTMNTEAFF
CDR3nt: TGCGCCAGCAGCTTGGCCCGTGGGACAGGGACGATGAACACTGAAGCTTTCTTT

d_gene: TRBD1
v_gene: TRBV6-5
abundance: NA
j_gene: TRBJ1-1
CDR3aa: CASSYVGTGKGTEAFF
CDR3nt: TGTGCCAGCAGTTATGTAGGGACAGGAAAGGGCACTGAAGCTTTCTTT

d_gene: NA
v_gene: TRBV2
abundance: NA
j_gene: TRBJ2-5
CDR3aa: CASSDLFQETQYF
CDR3nt: TGTGCCAGCAGCGACTTATTTCAGGAGACCCAGTACTTC

d_gene: TRBD1
v_gene: TRBV5-4
abundance: NA
j_gene: TRBJ1-1
CDR3aa: CASSANSGGLNTEAFF
CDR3nt: TGTGCCAGCAGCGCGAACTCAGGGGGCTTGAACACTGAAGCTTTCTTT